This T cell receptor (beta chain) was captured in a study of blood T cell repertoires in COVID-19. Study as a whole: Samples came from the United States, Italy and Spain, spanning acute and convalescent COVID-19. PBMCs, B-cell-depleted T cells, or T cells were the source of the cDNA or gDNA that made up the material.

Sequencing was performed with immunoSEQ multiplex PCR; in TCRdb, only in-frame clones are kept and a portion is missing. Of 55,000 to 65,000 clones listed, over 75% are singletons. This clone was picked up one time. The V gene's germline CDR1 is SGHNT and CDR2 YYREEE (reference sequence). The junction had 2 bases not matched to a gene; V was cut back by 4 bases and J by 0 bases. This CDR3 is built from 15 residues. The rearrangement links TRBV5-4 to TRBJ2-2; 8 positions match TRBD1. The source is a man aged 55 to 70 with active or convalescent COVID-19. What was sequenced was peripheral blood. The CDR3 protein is CASSQTGANTGELFF. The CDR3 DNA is TGTGCCAGCAGCCAGACAGGGGCGAACACCGGGGAGCTGTTTTTT. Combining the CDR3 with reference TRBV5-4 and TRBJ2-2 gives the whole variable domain ETGVTQSPTHLIKTRGQQVTLRCSSQSGHNTVSWYQQALGQGPQFIFQYYREEENGRGNFPPRFSGLQFPNYSSELNVNALELDDSALYLCASSQTGANTGELFFGEGSRLTVL.